The source of this T cell receptor (beta chain) is a study of blood T cell repertoires in COVID-19. The germline V gene has CDR1 SGDLS and CDR2 YYNGEE. V shed 4 bases and J 4 bases; nucleotides not matched to a gene: 9. The CDR3 loop spans 16 amino acids. Recruitment covered about two dozen US areas and drew participants whose ages spanned about 18 to 90 years. Assignment of participants to cohorts was predicated upon participant-reported clinical history. In the authors' workflow: Scientists estimated how many nucleated cells there were by amplifying reference gene primers. The protocol was immunoSEQ multiplex PCR, while the TCRdb copy is restricted to in-frame clones and leaves out a portion. V, J and clone size reflect that table, while D and trimming were determined from the DNA. The table records approximately 340,000 clones, approximately 90% of them present only once.

The J gene is TRBJ2-3, the V gene TRBV9; TRBD2 agrees at 10 bases. The sequencing sample was made of PBMCs or T cells enriched from blood (not recorded which). The sequence was collected from a woman aged 40-49 years who had been exposed to COVID-19. The CDR3 spells CASSRIAGGRSDTQYF. Here the CDR3 DNA reads TGTGCCAGCAGCCGGATAGCGGGGGGCCGTTCAGATACGCAGTATTTT.